Listed here are 19 T cell receptor beta chains from one sample, sequenced in a study of cytomegalovirus exposure and HLA in healthy donors. The PCR used 60 Vbeta and 13 Jbeta primers. Clones were sequenced by immunoSEQ multiplex PCR, and TCRdb holds only the in-frame ones, with some missing. Seen here are around 120,000 clones, 73% observed once, and the top ten hold less than 4.5%. Sequenced input: PBMCs. These TCRs come from a woman aged 40 to 50 in good health and CMV-seronegative.

The chain has TRBV4-3 and TRBJ1-2; TRBD1 matches at 7 bases. The germline gives CDR1 LGHNA, CDR2 YSLEER. V was clipped by 6 bases and J by 8 bases; unmatched bases: 9. The CDR3 has 13 amino acids. The CDR3 protein is CASRQTGNEGYTF. The DNA for the CDR3 is TGCGCCAGCAGGCAGACAGGGAACGAAGGCTACACCTTC.

This CDR3 reads CASSRRGGGSNTEAFF. The CDR3 DNA follows: TGTGCCAGCAGTCGGAGGGGAGGAGGTAGCAACACTGAAGCTTTCTTT. The J gene is TRBJ1-1, the V gene TRBV4-2; tentatively, D is TRBD1 (5 bases). This CDR3 is 16 amino acids long. Germline values: CDR1 LGHNA, CDR2 YNFKEQ. Trimming cost V 6 bases and J 2 bases, with 19 bases left between them.

CDR3 nucleotides: TGTGCCAGTAGTAGGAGGACTGAAGCTTTCTTT. It specifies CASSRRTEAFF. The chain is built from TRBV19 and TRBJ1-1, with D uncertain. Trimming took off 4 bases at V and 5 bases at J, with 5 bases between the two ends. Germline V gene data show CDR1 as LNHDA and CDR2 as SQIVND (reference sequence). This CDR3 spans 11 amino acids.

J is TRBJ2-7 and V is TRBV12-2; TRBD2, the table's D call, was not compared with the DNA. TRBV12-2 represents a pseudogene. The CDR3 consists of 14 residues. The DNA for the CDR3 is TGTGCAAGTCGCTCCACGGGGGGCTTTGACGAGCAGTACTTC. It codes for CASRSTGGFDEQYF.

The chain has TRBV4-1 and TRBJ2-3, with 9 bases fitting TRBD2. The germline V gene encodes CDR1 MGHRA and CDR2 YSYEKL. V lost 0 bases, J lost 3 bases, and 4 bases stayed unmatched. The CDR3 covers 16 residues. The CDR3 is CASSQDSSGRTDTQYF. The CDR3 nucleotides are TGCGCCAGCAGCCAAGATTCCAGCGGGAGGACAGATACGCAGTATTTT.

As for this clone: The junction does not match germline at one end; this may be a read error. The chain employs TRBV7-7 and TRBJ2-5; 7 bases match TRBD2. Germline V gives CDR1 SSHAT, CDR2 FNYEAQ (reference sequence). CDR3 length: 14 amino acids. The CDR3: CASSQIAGRGPQYF. The CDR3, as DNA: TGTGCTAGCAGCCAAATAGCGGGCAGAGGGCCCCAGTACTTC.

The chain has TRBV27 and TRBJ2-7; D is unclear. This CDR3 contains 14 residues. The V end was cut by 4 bases, the J end by 0 bases, with 10 bases between. CDR1 MNHEY and CDR2 SMNVEV come from the germline V gene (reference sequence). The CDR3 is CASSSLVGSYEQYF. CDR3 DNA sequence: TGTGCCAGCAGTTCCCTAGTGGGCTCCTACGAGCAGTACTTC.

V gene TRBV6-6 combines with J gene TRBJ1-1, with 7 bases matching TRBD1. The germline V gene has CDR1 MNHNY and CDR2 SVGAGI (reference sequence). V was clipped by 8 bases and J by 4 bases; unmatched bases: 4. The CDR3 is made up of 12 amino acids. Here the CDR3 reads CASQTGSTEAFF. CDR3 in DNA: TGTGCCAGCCAGACAGGGAGCACTGAAGCTTTCTTT.

The CDR3 sequence is CASSLEDRVRHF. DNA for the CDR3: TGTGCCAGCAGCTTAGAGGACAGGGTCCGACACTTT. V gene TRBV7-2 combines with J gene TRBJ1-6; 8 nucleotides line up with TRBD1. The CDR3 is 12 residues long. Germline V gene sequence: CDR1 SGHTA, CDR2 FQGNSA. The V and J ends lost 1 base and 19 bases, in that order; junction bases with no gene match: 6.

This chain links TRBV7-2 with TRBJ2-5; TRBD2 matches at 9 bases. Germline values: CDR1 SGHTA, CDR2 FQGNSA. This CDR3 has 16 residues. The trim removed 5 bases at V and 4 bases at J, leaving 11 bases unmatched. CDR3 region: CASSQTGLALGETQYF. For the CDR3, the DNA is TGTGCCAGCAGCCAGACGGGACTAGCCTTAGGAGAGACCCAGTACTTC.

V is TRBV5-1 and J is TRBJ2-1; weak D call: TRBD1 (6 bases). The CDR3 sequence is 13 residues long. Germline assignment: CDR1 SGHRS and CDR2 YFSETQ. Trimming left V 0 bases short and J 7 bases short, with 8 bases between. The CDR3 nucleotides read TGCGCCAGCAGCTTGGGTCAGGGGAATGAGCAGTTCTTC. Translated, it gives CASSLGQGNEQFF.

V and J are TRBV6-5 and TRBJ2-7, with D maybe TRBD2 (6 bases). Germline assignment: CDR1 MNHEY and CDR2 SVGAGI. This CDR3 comprises 14 residues. Between the trimmed V and J ends, which lost 6 bases and 6 bases, there was a span of 18 bases. DNA of the CDR3: TGTGCCAGCAGGCCACCGATGGGGGGAGGCGAGCAGTACTTC. It specifies CASRPPMGGGEQYF.

This chain connects TRBV4-3 to TRBJ2-5; D ambiguous. The end of the DNA fits TRBJ2-7 better, so the J call may be wrong. The CDR3 consists of 14 residues. CDR1 is LGHNA, CDR2 YSLEER, per germline. The CDR3 is CASSQGAEAYEQYF. In nucleotides, the CDR3 is TGCGCCAGCAGCCAAGGGGCAGAAGCCTACGAGCAGTACTTC.

The rearrangement links TRBV10-3 to TRBJ2-7; tentative D call: TRBD2 (6 bases). Germline loops: CDR1 ENHRY, CDR2 SYGVKD. V shed 0 bases and J shed 2 bases, with 14 bases lying between them. The CDR3 is 16 residues long. CDR3 DNA: TGTGCCATCAGTGAGTCGAGGAGGAGGGGAACCTACGAGCAGTACTTC. This sequence encodes CAISESRRRGTYEQYF.

The chain links TRBV10-3 to TRBJ1-1; the D gene is possibly TRBD1 (5 bases). The CDR3 spans 13 residues. The germline V gene has CDR1 ENHRY and CDR2 SYGVKD. With 4 bases removed from V and 2 bases from J, the gap between germline ends came to 8 bases. The DNA of the CDR3 is TGTGCCATCAGTGTGGGGGGAAACACTGAAGCTTTCTTT. It specifies CAISVGGNTEAFF.

The V and J genes are TRBV2 and TRBJ1-2; D ambiguous. V was shortened by 2 bases and J by 4 bases, with 8 bases between the two germline ends. The germline CDR1 and CDR2 sequences are SNHLY and FYNNEI. The CDR3 runs to 13 residues. In DNA form, the CDR3 reads TGTGCCAGCAGTGAACTAAGTGCCTATGGCTACACCTTC. As protein: CASSELSAYGYTF.

The chain combines TRBV18 with TRBJ1-1, with D unresolved. The CDR3 consists of 13 residues. CDR1 is KGHSH, CDR2 LQKENI, per germline. Deletions cut 5 bases from V and 4 bases from J, with 11 bases between. CDR3 sequence reads: CASSGSSGTEAFF. The CDR3 DNA reads TGTGCCAGCTCAGGTTCGAGCGGCACTGAAGCTTTCTTT.

The chain links TRBV18 to TRBJ1-2, with D possibly matching TRBD1 (6 bases). The CDR3 consists of 16 residues. Germline V gene data show CDR1 as KGHSH and CDR2 as LQKENI. The V gene lost 6 bases and the J gene lost 4 bases, with 21 bases spanning the gap. CDR3 coding DNA: TGTGCCAGCTCTCCCCCGCTTGGGGGCTCCGGCTATGGCTACACCTTC. This codes for CASSPPLGGSGYGYTF.

The rearrangement joins TRBV5-1 to TRBJ2-3, with a weak D call TRBD2 (6 bases). Trimming shortened V by 0 bases and J by 3 bases, and 8 bases separated the two germline ends. The CDR3 runs 14 residues. The V gene's germline CDR1 is SGHRS and CDR2 YFSETQ. This chain's CDR3 is CASSLGDLTDTQYF. The CDR3 region has the DNA TGCGCCAGCAGCTTGGGGGACTTAACAGATACGCAGTATTTT.